Presented here are 28 T cell receptor beta chains from one specimen sequenced in a study of blood T cell repertoires in COVID-19. Data came from immunoSEQ multiplex PCR; TCRdb stores just in-frame clones and leaves some out. The profile shows roughly 80,000 clones, 80% to 90% of them singletons. Input material: peripheral blood. Receptor source: a man aged 50-60 years with active COVID-19.

The chain uses TRBV27 and TRBJ1-1; TRBD1 aligns across 7 bases. Germline CDR1 is MNHEY and CDR2 is SMNVEV (reference sequence). The CDR3 totals 16 residues. After removal of 8 bases from V and 2 bases from J, the junction contained 14 bases not matched to a gene. CDR3 DNA sequence: TGTGCCAGCCGGTCCAAGAGGACAGGTCCTAACACTGAAGCTTTCTTT. Translation gives CASRSKRTGPNTEAFF.

This clone was counted between two and nine times. The rearrangement joins TRBV27 to TRBJ1-3; D is possibly TRBD1 (5 bases). The germline gives CDR1 MNHEY, CDR2 SMNVEV (reference sequence). V was trimmed by 3 bases and J by 3 bases, leaving 15 bases between them. The CDR3 contains 16 residues. This CDR3 is CASSLGPGGNGNTIYF. The CDR3 coding sequence is TGTGCCAGCAGTTTGGGACCGGGAGGGAATGGAAACACCATATATTTT.

This clone has a single count. This chain joins TRBV11-3 and TRBJ1-3, with 8 bases that match TRBD1. The V segment lost 5 bases and the J segment 4 bases; nucleotides outside the gene matches: 7. The CDR3 consists of 15 residues. The germline V gene has CDR1 SGHNT and CDR2 YENEEA. CDR3 bases: TGTGCCAGCAGCCCGGAGACAGGGGAAGGAAACACCATATATTTT. Its translation is CASSPETGEGNTIYF. Full variable domain (remainder filled in from reference TRBV11-3 and TRBJ1-3): EAGVVQSPRYKIIEKKQPVAFWCNPISGHNTLYWYLQNLGQGPELLIRYENEEAVDDSQLPKDRFSAERLKGVDSTLKIQPAELGDSAVYLCASSPETGEGNTIYFGEGSWLTVV.

The table lists this clone with a count of one. The chain uses TRBV7-2 and TRBJ1-2; 7 nucleotides line up with TRBD1. This CDR3 spans 16 amino acids. Germline V gives CDR1 SGHTA, CDR2 FQGNSA. The V segment lost 4 bases and the J segment 5 bases; nucleotides outside the gene matches: 13. CDR3 sequence reads: CASSSTGLSQGYGYTF. The CDR3 bases are TGTGCCAGCAGCTCCACGGGTCTCTCACAGGGGTATGGCTACACCTTC. The whole variable domain, remainder taken from reference TRBV7-2 and TRBJ1-2, is GAGVSQSPSNKVTEKGKDVELRCDPISGHTALYWYRQSLGQGLEFLIYFQGNSAPDKSGLPSDRFSAERTGGSVSTLTIQRTQQEDSAVYLCASSSTGLSQGYGYTFGSGTRLTVV.

The DNA of the CDR3 is TGTGCCAGCAGTTTAGACGGGAGGGATAATTCACCCCTCCACTTT. Protein product: CASSLDGRDNSPLHF. V is TRBV27 and J is TRBJ1-6; D call uncertain. This CDR3 is built from 15 residues. The V end was cut by 2 bases, the J end by 5 bases, with 10 bases between. CDR1 and CDR2 (germline): MNHEY, SMNVEV (reference sequence).

The chain links TRBV19 to TRBJ2-7; maybe TRBD2 (6 bases). The V gene's germline CDR1 is LNHDA and CDR2 SQIVND (reference sequence). The CDR3 extends over 15 amino acids. V was cut by 6 bases and J by 6 bases, with 21 bases left in between. The DNA of the CDR3 is TGTGCCAGTAGGGAAAGGGCCGGGACTTCCATCGAGCAGTACTTC. It is translated as CASRERAGTSIEQYF.

The rearrangement joins TRBV6-4 to TRBJ2-6; D uncertain. Germline V gene lookup returns CDR1 MRHNA and CDR2 SNTAGT. This CDR3 has 15 amino acids. V gave up 4 bases and J gave up 0 bases, with 7 bases separating them. CDR3 nucleotide sequence: TGTGCCAGCAGTGCTTTTCGCTCTGGGGCCAACGTCCTGACTTTC. It is translated as CASSAFRSGANVLTF.

The chain links TRBV28 to TRBJ1-2; D not certain. The CDR3 runs 10 residues. The germline V and J ends were trimmed by 10 bases and 2 bases, with 5 bases remaining between them. Per germline, CDR1 MDHEN and CDR2 SYDVKM. CDR3: CATVNYGYTF. The DNA of the CDR3 is TGTGCCACCGTAAACTATGGCTACACCTTC.

The chain links TRBV4-3 to TRBJ2-7, with 7 bases aligning to TRBD1. With V trimmed by 3 bases and J by 3 bases, 5 bases remained unmatched. The CDR3 runs 14 residues. Germline V gene sequence: CDR1 LGHNA, CDR2 YSLEER. The CDR3 DNA follows: TGCGCCAGCAGCCAGCAACACAGGGGCTACGAGCAGTACTTC. Its translation: CASSQQHRGYEQYF.

This chain links TRBV24-1 with TRBJ1-5; possibly TRBD1 for D (6 bases). CDR3 length: 14 residues. V was clipped by 3 bases and J by 7 bases, with 12 bases between them. CDR1 is KGHDR, CDR2 SFDVKD, per germline. The chain's CDR3 is CATSDHRESQPQHF. The CDR3 bases are TGTGCCACCAGTGATCACAGGGAGTCCCAGCCCCAGCATTTT.

V is TRBV30 and J is TRBJ2-1; D is perhaps TRBD2 (7 bases). Trimming left V 7 bases short and J 2 bases short, with 12 bases between. The CDR3 contains 13 residues. Germline loops: CDR1 GTSNPN, CDR2 SVGIG (reference sequence). CDR3 residues: CALTGGPYNEQFF. In nucleotides, the CDR3 is TGTGCCTTGACCGGGGGGCCCTACAATGAGCAGTTCTTC.

The J gene is TRBJ2-5, the V gene TRBV4-2, with TRBD2 matching over 8 bases. CDR1 is LGHNA and CDR2 is YNFKEQ in the germline V gene. With 1 base clipped from V and 7 bases from J, the junction kept 5 bases outside the gene matches. The CDR3 covers 14 residues. CDR3 region: CASSQGAREGTQYF. The CDR3 DNA reads as TGTGCCAGCAGCCAAGGGGCCCGGGAGGGGACCCAGTACTTC.

This clone was found a few times. The rearrangement uses TRBV9 and TRBJ2-5; the D gene is possibly TRBD2 (6 bases). Per the germline V gene, CDR1 is SGDLS and CDR2 is YYNGEE. The CDR3 spans 13 residues. The V and J ends lost 0 bases and 3 bases respectively, with 6 bases between them. The CDR3 spells CASSVGGEETQYF. As DNA, the CDR3 is TGTGCCAGCAGCGTAGGGGGGGAAGAGACCCAGTACTTC.

The chain combines TRBV20-1 with TRBJ2-7; TRBD2 might be the D (5 bases). The germline V gene encodes CDR1 DFQATT and CDR2 SNEGSKA (reference sequence). Trimming shortened V by 6 bases and J by 7 bases, and 10 bases separated the two germline ends. The CDR3 length is 10 residues. The CDR3 region is CSAKEDEQYF. The CDR3 region has the DNA TGCAGTGCCAAGGAGGATGAGCAGTACTTC.

The gene calls are TRBV2 and TRBJ1-4; a weak D match, TRBD1 (5 bases). Germline values: CDR1 SNHLY, CDR2 FYNNEI. The CDR3 has 15 residues. V gave up 2 bases and J gave up 4 bases, with 11 bases separating them. The CDR3 is CASSEWGGVNEKLFF. CDR3 nucleotides: TGTGCCAGCAGTGAATGGGGCGGAGTTAATGAAAAACTGTTTTTT. Full variable domain (outside the CDR3, taken from reference TRBV2 and TRBJ1-4): EPEVTQTPSHQVTQMGQEVILRCVPISNHLYFYWYRQILGQKVEFLVSFYNNEISEKSEIFDDQFSVERPDGSNFTLKIRSTKLEDSAMYFCASSEWGGVNEKLFFGSGTQLSVL.

This chain uses TRBV19 with TRBJ2-7, with 8 bases matching TRBD1. Trimming removed 2 bases from V and 1 base from J; junction bases left unmatched: 4. CDR3 size: 15 residues. Germline CDR1 is LNHDA and CDR2 is SQIVND (reference sequence). The CDR3 spells CASSIRTGGSYEQYF. The CDR3 DNA follows: TGTGCCAGTAGTATAAGAACAGGGGGATCCTACGAGCAGTACTTC.

The chain links TRBV19 to TRBJ1-2; D might be TRBD1 (5 bases). The germline V and J ends were trimmed by 8 bases and 3 bases, with 10 bases remaining between them. The CDR3 length is 12 residues. CDR1 and CDR2 (germline): LNHDA, SQIVND (reference sequence). The DNA for the CDR3 is TGTGCCAGTCCAGACAGCCACTATGGCTACACCTTC. It translates to CASPDSHYGYTF.

The J gene is TRBJ1-2, the V gene TRBV30; tentatively, D is TRBD1 (5 bases). Germline V CDR1 and CDR2: GTSNPN, SVGIG (reference sequence). The germline V and J ends were trimmed by 8 bases and 0 bases, with 13 bases remaining between them. CDR3 length: 13 amino acids. CDR3 sequence: CAGRTQANYGYTF. CDR3 DNA sequence: TGTGCCGGGCGGACACAGGCTAACTATGGCTACACCTTC.

This chain links TRBV5-1 with TRBJ1-2; maybe TRBD1 (6 bases). The CDR3 length is 15 residues. Germline V gene data show CDR1 as SGHRS and CDR2 as YFSETQ. Trimming took 1 base from V and 5 from J, leaving 15 bases between them. CDR3 sequence (DNA): TGCGCCAGCAGCTTGAATGACAGGCGAAATTATGGCTACACCTTC. This encodes CASSLNDRRNYGYTF.

The chain is built from TRBV27 and TRBJ2-1, with 12 bases fitting TRBD2. The CDR3 extends over 18 amino acids. V was clipped by 2 bases and J by 2 bases; unmatched bases: 7. Germline CDR1 is MNHEY and CDR2 is SMNVEV (reference sequence). The CDR3 bases are TGTGCCAGCAGTTTAGGGCTCTGGACTAGCGGGACCTACAATGAGCAGTTCTTC. Encoded protein: CASSLGLWTSGTYNEQFF.

This clone was detected only a few times. The CDR3 DNA reads as TGTGCCAGCAGCCGAGACACGACCTCCGGCGAGCAGTACTTC. This gives the protein CASSRDTTSGEQYF. The rearrangement uses TRBV7-6 and TRBJ2-7; no reliable D call. Germline V gene data show CDR1 as SGHVS and CDR2 as FNYEAQ. V lost 5 bases, J lost 6 bases, and 17 bases lay in between. CDR3 size: 14 residues. Drawing the rest from reference TRBV7-6 and TRBJ2-7, the complete variable domain is GAGVSQSPRYKVTKRGQDVALRCDPISGHVSLYWYRQALGQGPEFLTYFNYEAQQDKSGLPNDRFSAERPEGSISTLTIQRTEQRDSAMYRCASSRDTTSGEQYFGPGTRLTVT.

The rearrangement links TRBV7-2 to TRBJ1-6; 8 bases agree with TRBD1. The CDR3 is 14 residues long. Germline V CDR1 and CDR2: SGHTA, FQGNSA. V was clipped by 7 bases and J by 9 bases; unmatched bases: 8. The DNA of the CDR3 is TGTGCCAGCACCGTCGACAGGGGATTTTCACCCCTCCACTTT. It is translated as CASTVDRGFSPLHF. The full variable domain, in which reference TRBV7-2 and TRBJ1-6 provide the parts outside the CDR3, is GAGVSQSPSNKVTEKGKDVELRCDPISGHTALYWYRQSLGQGLEFLIYFQGNSAPDKSGLPSDRFSAERTGGSVSTLTIQRTQQEDSAVYLCASTVDRGFSPLHFGNGTRLTVT.

The V gene is TRBV3-1 (or the pseudogene TRBV3-2), the J gene TRBJ1-1; unclear D gene. The V gene's germline CDR1 is LGHDT and CDR2 YNNKEL (reference sequence). V was cut by 4 bases and J by 2 bases, with 11 bases left in between. This CDR3 region has 14 residues. The chain's CDR3 is CASSPAQANTEAFF. CDR3 DNA sequence: TGTGCCAGCAGCCCGGCTCAGGCAAACACTGAAGCTTTCTTT.

The chain is built from TRBV5-1 and TRBJ1-3, with D possibly matching TRBD1 (5 bases). Germline CDR1 is SGHRS and CDR2 is YFSETQ. V was cut by 4 bases and J by 0 bases, with 11 bases left in between. The CDR3 extends over 15 amino acids. The CDR3 region has the DNA TGCGCCAGCAGCATAGGAACAGGCTCTGGAAACACCATATATTTT. It yields the protein CASSIGTGSGNTIYF.

J is TRBJ2-5 and V is TRBV7-8, with a weak D call TRBD2 (6 bases). Germline V gives CDR1 SGHVS, CDR2 FQNEAQ. The CDR3 has 15 residues. The ends were cut back, 3 bases at V and 5 bases at J, with 16 bases in the middle. The chain's CDR3 is CASSFLSGVKETQYF. The DNA of the CDR3 is TGTGCCAGCAGCTTTCTTTCGGGGGTGAAGGAGACCCAGTACTTC.

This rearrangement joins TRBV6-2 or TRBV6-3 to TRBJ2-1, with TRBD2 matching over 10 bases. The germline V gene encodes CDR1 MNHEY and CDR2 SVGEGT. The CDR3 has 15 residues. The V segment lost 4 bases and the J segment 6 bases; nucleotides outside the gene matches: 6. Written as DNA, the CDR3 is TGTGCCAGCAGTTCGGGACTAGCGTCTTCCAATGAGCAGTTCTTC. This codes for CASSSGLASSNEQFF.

The V gene is TRBV11-2, the J gene TRBJ1-3; 10 bases agree with TRBD1. Germline V gives CDR1 SGHAT, CDR2 FQNNGV. After removal of 5 bases from V and 0 bases from J, the junction contained 10 bases not matched to a gene. The CDR3 sequence is 18 residues long. The CDR3 nucleotides are TGTGCCAGCAGCCCGCGGACAGGGGGTTTTAGCTCTGGAAACACCATATATTTT. This gives the protein CASSPRTGGFSSGNTIYF. The full variable domain, in which reference TRBV11-2 and TRBJ1-3 provide the parts outside the CDR3, is EAGVAQSPRYKIIEKRQSVAFWCNPISGHATLYWYQQILGQGPKLLIQFQNNGVVDDSQLPKDRFSAERLKGVDSTLKIQPAKLEDSAVYLCASSPRTGGFSSGNTIYFGEGSWLTVV.

The chain combines TRBV7-3 with TRBJ2-3; the D is unclear. The CDR3 loop spans 15 amino acids. V lost 3 bases and J 0 bases, leaving 10 bases between the germline ends. Per germline, CDR1 SGHTA and CDR2 FQGTGA. CDR3 loop: CASSFSGTSTDTQYF. The CDR3, as DNA: TGTGCCAGCAGCTTCTCAGGCACTAGCACAGATACGCAGTATTTT.